Listed here are 32 T cell receptor beta chains from one sample, sequenced in a study of T cell changes during pregnancy in multiple sclerosis. Data came from immunoSEQ multiplex PCR; TCRdb stores just in-frame clones and leaves some out. The repertoire has tens of thousands of clones, over 85% of them found once; the top ten carry 5.4%. The material was peripheral blood, obtained in the third trimester of pregnancy. The receptors were sampled from a female donor in good health, enrolled as a control in a pregnancy study.

V gene TRBV7-3 combines with J gene TRBJ2-1, with D possibly matching TRBD2 (5 bases). Per germline, CDR1 SGHTA and CDR2 FQGTGA. Trimming cost V 3 bases and J 0 bases, with 12 bases left between them. The CDR3 is 16 amino acids. This CDR3 reads CASSLRREISYNEQFF. The CDR3 nucleotides are TGTGCCAGCAGCTTGCGAAGGGAGATCTCCTACAATGAGCAGTTCTTC.

CDR3 amino acids: CASSGRLAGDDYYEQYF. In DNA, the CDR3 is TGTGCCAGCAGCGGGAGACTAGCGGGGGATGATTACTACGAGCAGTACTTC. V is TRBV9 and J is TRBJ2-7; 12 bases match TRBD2. The length of the CDR3 is 17 residues. Germline V gives CDR1 SGDLS, CDR2 YYNGEE. The V segment lost 3 bases and the J segment 3 bases; nucleotides outside the gene matches: 10.

The chain is built from TRBV6-1 and TRBJ1-4; the D is unclear. Germline loops: CDR1 MNHNS, CDR2 SASEGT. Trimming left V 8 bases short and J 6 bases short, with 13 bases between. The CDR3 loop spans 13 amino acids. As DNA, the CDR3 is TGTGCCAGCGTTGGAGACGGCCATGAAAAACTGTTTTTT. This sequence encodes CASVGDGHEKLFF.

This chain connects TRBV7-4 to TRBJ2-5; D might be TRBD2 (6 bases). Germline lookup yields CDR1 SGHVT and CDR2 SQSDAQ. The CDR3 has 13 residues. Trimming took 4 bases from V and 3 from J, leaving 9 bases between them. The CDR3: CASSSLAEETQYF. The CDR3 DNA sequence: TGTGCCAGCAGCTCCTTAGCGGAAGAGACCCAGTACTTC.

This clone has just one count. V and J are TRBV5-4 and TRBJ2-3; 14 bases match TRBD2. The V and J ends lost 5 bases and 0 bases, in that order; junction bases with no gene match: 8. Germline assignment: CDR1 SGHNT and CDR2 YYREEE (reference sequence). This CDR3 region has 18 residues. CDR3 protein: CASRQGLAGAGSTDTQYF. CDR3 DNA: TGTGCCAGCAGACAGGGACTAGCGGGGGCGGGGAGCACAGATACGCAGTATTTT.

V usage is TRBV5-5 and J usage is TRBJ2-5; TRBD2 matches 12 bases. The CDR3 loop spans 16 amino acids. The V segment lost 4 bases and the J segment 4 bases; nucleotides outside the gene matches: 8. Germline V lookup: CDR1 SGHKS, CDR2 YYEKEE (reference sequence). Here the CDR3 reads CASSARLAGARETQYF. In DNA form, the CDR3 reads TGTGCCAGCAGCGCCCGACTAGCGGGGGCTAGAGAGACCCAGTACTTC.

This rearrangement joins TRBV27 to TRBJ1-2; TRBD1 is a possible D gene (5 bases). With 4 bases removed from V and 4 bases from J, the gap between germline ends came to 10 bases. The V gene's germline CDR1 is MNHEY and CDR2 SMNVEV (reference sequence). The CDR3 spans 13 residues. CDR3 sequence: CASSSGHTYGYTF. Written as DNA, the CDR3 is TGTGCCAGCAGTTCAGGACACACCTATGGCTACACCTTC.

This clone was picked up many times. This chain connects TRBV5-1 to TRBJ2-3; D not certain. The CDR3 loop spans 14 amino acids. The V gene's germline CDR1 is SGHRS and CDR2 YFSETQ. V lost 5 bases and J 2 bases, leaving 12 bases between the germline ends. In DNA form, the CDR3 reads TGCGCCAGCAGTAGATACGGTCCCACAGATACGCAGTATTTT. This sequence encodes CASSRYGPTDTQYF.

V usage is TRBV11-2 and J usage is TRBJ1-1; 8 bases match TRBD1. Germline lookup yields CDR1 SGHAT and CDR2 FQNNGV. The CDR3 loop spans 14 amino acids. Losses at the gene ends were 5 bases for V and 4 bases for J; bases not matched to a gene: 6. The CDR3 bases are TGTGCCAGCAGCATCGGACAGGGAAGCACTGAAGCTTTCTTT. This gives the protein CASSIGQGSTEAFF. Drawing the rest from reference TRBV11-2 and TRBJ1-1, the complete variable domain is EAGVAQSPRYKIIEKRQSVAFWCNPISGHATLYWYQQILGQGPKLLIQFQNNGVVDDSQLPKDRFSAERLKGVDSTLKIQPAKLEDSAVYLCASSIGQGSTEAFFGQGTRLTVV.

J is TRBJ1-2 and V is TRBV19; TRBD1 agrees at 9 bases. J lost 4 bases, V lost 6 bases, and 9 bases had no gene match. Germline V lookup: CDR1 LNHDA, CDR2 SQIVND (reference sequence). This CDR3 comprises 15 residues. CDR3 nucleotides: TGTGCCAGTAGGAACACAGGGGGCGAGGGCTATGGCTACACCTTC. Residues: CASRNTGGEGYGYTF.

This chain connects TRBV7-9 to TRBJ2-7, with no clear D. Per germline, CDR1 SEHNR and CDR2 FQNEAQ (reference sequence). The length of the CDR3 is 13 residues. V was pared by 8 bases and J by 0 bases, with 11 bases between. The CDR3 here is CASAGSSSYEQYF. The CDR3 DNA reads as TGTGCCAGCGCAGGCAGTAGCTCCTACGAGCAGTACTTC. Filled out from reference TRBV7-9 and TRBJ2-7, the complete variable domain reads DTGVSQNPRHKITKRGQNVTFRCDPISEHNRLYWYRQTLGQGPEFLTYFQNEAQLEKSRLLSDRFSAERPKGSFSTLEIQRTEQGDSAMYLCASAGSSSYEQYFGPGTRLTVT.

The rearrangement uses TRBV10-3 and TRBJ2-3, with 10 bases that match TRBD2. J was trimmed by 7 bases and V by 3 bases; bases with no gene match: 7. This CDR3 contains 15 residues. The V gene's germline CDR1 is ENHRY and CDR2 SYGVKD. The CDR3 DNA follows: TGTGCCATCAGTGACCCTACTAGCGGGATTCATACGCAGTATTTT. This gives the protein CAISDPTSGIHTQYF.

The rearrangement uses TRBV7-6 and TRBJ1-1, with TRBD1 matching over 11 bases. The CDR3 covers 18 residues. From germline, CDR1 is SGHVS and CDR2 FNYEAQ. V was clipped by 4 bases and J by 4 bases; unmatched bases: 14. CDR3 protein: CASSSLWGTGGRGTEAFF. In nucleotides, the CDR3 is TGTGCCAGCAGCTCCCTTTGGGGGACAGGGGGGCGTGGCACTGAAGCTTTCTTT. The full variable domain, completed using reference TRBV7-6 and TRBJ1-1, is GAGVSQSPRYKVTKRGQDVALRCDPISGHVSLYWYRQALGQGPEFLTYFNYEAQQDKSGLPNDRFSAERPEGSISTLTIQRTEQRDSAMYRCASSSLWGTGGRGTEAFFGQGTRLTVV.

The genes are TRBV7-2 and TRBJ2-1, with a possible D match to TRBD2 (5 bases). The germline CDR1 and CDR2 sequences are SGHTA and FQGNSA. The CDR3 extends over 14 amino acids. With 5 bases removed from V and 8 bases from J, the gap between germline ends came to 16 bases. The CDR3 reads CASSPPPGMYEQFF. As DNA, the CDR3 is TGTGCCAGCAGCCCCCCCCCGGGGATGTATGAGCAGTTCTTC. The variable domain in full, with the rest retrieved from reference TRBV7-2 and TRBJ2-1, is GAGVSQSPSNKVTEKGKDVELRCDPISGHTALYWYRQSLGQGLEFLIYFQGNSAPDKSGLPSDRFSAERTGGSVSTLTIQRTQQEDSAVYLCASSPPPGMYEQFFGPGTRLTVL.

This chain joins TRBV11-2 and TRBJ2-3; TRBD2 aligns across 10 bases. The CDR3 runs 17 residues. Germline CDR1 reads SGHAT; CDR2 reads FQNNGV. V lost 1 base to trimming and J lost 3 bases; unmatched junction nucleotides: 7. The CDR3 DNA reads as TGTGCCAGCAGCTTAGTGCCTAGCGGGAGAGGGACAGATACGCAGTATTTT. Its translation: CASSLVPSGRGTDTQYF. Complete variable domain (other parts from reference TRBV11-2 and TRBJ2-3): EAGVAQSPRYKIIEKRQSVAFWCNPISGHATLYWYQQILGQGPKLLIQFQNNGVVDDSQLPKDRFSAERLKGVDSTLKIQPAKLEDSAVYLCASSLVPSGRGTDTQYFGPGTRLTVL.

The CDR3 region is CASSMIVAGGHNEQFF. CDR3 in DNA: TGTGCCAGTAGTATGATCGTAGCGGGAGGACACAATGAGCAGTTCTTC. The rearrangement uses TRBV19 and TRBJ2-1; 10 bases agree with TRBD2. CDR1 LNHDA and CDR2 SQIVND come from the germline V gene (reference sequence). CDR3 length: 16 residues. The V gene end was trimmed by 3 bases and the J gene end by 5 bases; junction bases not matched to a gene: 7.

The rearrangement joins TRBV15 to TRBJ2-7; 8 nucleotides line up with TRBD1. V was clipped by 6 bases and J by 5 bases; unmatched bases: 6. The CDR3 covers 13 residues. Germline CDR1 and CDR2: LNHNV and YYDKDF (reference sequence). CDR3 loop: CATRRTGINEQYF. As DNA, the CDR3 is TGTGCCACCAGAAGGACAGGGATCAACGAGCAGTACTTC.

The chain joins TRBV4-3 to TRBJ2-1; 12 positions agree with TRBD1. With V trimmed by 4 bases and J by 8 bases, 6 bases remained unmatched. The CDR3 has 15 amino acids. The V gene's germline CDR1 is LGHNA and CDR2 YSLEER. CDR3 residues: CASSRPGQGADEQFF. Here the CDR3 DNA reads TGCGCCAGCAGCCGCCCGGGACAGGGGGCCGATGAGCAGTTCTTC.

The V and J genes are TRBV6-1 and TRBJ2-3; D may be TRBD1 (6 bases). The CDR3 runs 13 residues. CDR1 and CDR2 (germline): MNHNS, SASEGT. V was trimmed by 4 bases and J by 5 bases, leaving 10 bases between them. The CDR3 DNA reads as TGTGCCAGCAGTGTGGGCAGGGGAGATACGCAGTATTTT. It codes for CASSVGRGDTQYF.

A note on this clone: The same CDR3 arises from other DNA sequences in this sample as well. The J gene is TRBJ2-5, the V gene TRBV5-1; D perhaps matches TRBD1 (5 bases). Germline CDR1 and CDR2: SGHRS and YFSETQ. V was clipped by 0 bases and J by 5 bases, with 8 bases between them. CDR3 size: 13 residues. In DNA, the CDR3 is TGCGCCAGCAGCTTGGAAGGGGTGGAGACCCAGTACTTC. Protein product: CASSLEGVETQYF.

The chain recombines TRBV5-6 with TRBJ2-5; 9 bases are shared with TRBD2. Germline V gene lookup returns CDR1 SGHDT and CDR2 YYEEEE. The V segment lost 3 bases and the J segment 5 bases; nucleotides outside the gene matches: 11. This CDR3 region has 16 residues. DNA for the CDR3: TGTGCCAGCAGCTCCAACAGGAACACTAGCGGGGAGACCCAGTACTTC. It translates to CASSSNRNTSGETQYF.

The V and J genes are TRBV28 and TRBJ1-5; 8 nucleotides line up with TRBD1. CDR3 length: 15 residues. Germline-derived CDR1 and CDR2 are MDHEN and SYDVKM. V lost 3 bases to trimming and J lost 5 bases; unmatched junction nucleotides: 6. CDR3 DNA sequence: TGTGCCAGCAGTTTGCGGCGACAGGGGTATCAGCCCCAGCATTTT. It specifies CASSLRRQGYQPQHF.

V usage is TRBV11-2 and J usage is TRBJ2-5; 9 bases fit TRBD2. Germline lookup yields CDR1 SGHAT and CDR2 FQNNGV. CDR3 length: 16 amino acids. Germline trimming cut 5 bases from V and 6 bases from J; bases unmatched to any gene: 13. CDR3 loop: CASSPGGGGAGKTQYF. The CDR3 coding sequence is TGTGCCAGCAGCCCCGGGGGCGGGGGGGCCGGAAAGACCCAGTACTTC.

The chain combines TRBV4-1 with TRBJ2-7; TRBD1 might be the D (6 bases). Germline assignment: CDR1 MGHRA and CDR2 YSYEKL. This CDR3 contains 15 residues. Trimming cost V 0 bases and J 2 bases, with 11 bases left between them. In DNA, the CDR3 is TGCGCCAGCAGCCAAGATCGTCAGGGGACCTACGAGCAGTACTTC. Translated: CASSQDRQGTYEQYF.

This chain uses TRBV5-1 with TRBJ2-2; possible D gene TRBD1, 6 bases. The germline V gene encodes CDR1 SGHRS and CDR2 YFSETQ. This CDR3 contains 14 residues. V was shortened by 1 base and J by 7 bases, with 11 bases between the two germline ends. CDR3 in amino acids: CASSLSGANGELFF. The CDR3 DNA sequence: TGCGCCAGCAGCTTGTCAGGGGCTAACGGGGAGCTGTTTTTT.

The chain employs TRBV7-6 and TRBJ2-3, with 10 bases matching TRBD2. Germline lookup yields CDR1 SGHVS and CDR2 FNYEAQ. The length of the CDR3 is 19 residues. Unmatched junction bases numbered 15, after V lost 5 bases and J lost 1 base. The CDR3 DNA sequence: TGTGCCAGCAGCCGAAAAACTAGCGGGAATTGGGTCCGCACAGATACGCAGTATTTT. It translates to CASSRKTSGNWVRTDTQYF.

V is TRBV5-1 and J is TRBJ1-3, with a tentative D call TRBD1 (6 bases). The ends were cut back, 4 bases at V and 1 base at J, with 12 bases in the middle. The CDR3 runs 15 residues. From germline, CDR1 is SGHRS and CDR2 YFSETQ. The CDR3 loop reads CASSPDRYSGNTIYF. In DNA, the CDR3 is TGCGCCAGCAGCCCGGACAGATATTCTGGAAACACCATATATTTT. Drawing the rest from reference TRBV5-1 and TRBJ1-3, the complete variable domain is KAGVTQTPRYLIKTRGQQVTLSCSPISGHRSVSWYQQTPGQGLQFLFEYFSETQRNKGNFPGRFSGRQFSNSRSEMNVSTLELGDSALYLCASSPDRYSGNTIYFGEGSWLTVV.

The chain recombines TRBV4-1 with TRBJ1-3; 7 bases align to TRBD1. J lost 2 bases, V lost 4 bases, and 2 bases had no gene match. Per the germline V gene, CDR1 is MGHRA and CDR2 is YSYEKL. The CDR3 runs 14 residues. The CDR3 here is CASSPQGTGNTIYF. For the CDR3, the DNA is TGCGCCAGCAGCCCACAGGGGACTGGAAACACCATATATTTT.

J is TRBJ2-5 and V is TRBV18; 8 bases line up with TRBD1. This CDR3 has 16 amino acids. Trimming took 1 base from V and 2 from J; bases not matched to a gene: 6. Germline V gene sequence: CDR1 KGHSH, CDR2 LQKENI. The DNA for the CDR3 is TGTGCCAGCTCACCACGGGACAGGTTGAGACAAGAGACCCAGTACTTC. Its translation is CASSPRDRLRQETQYF.

V and J are TRBV7-2 and TRBJ1-2; D not resolved. V lost 1 base, J lost 2 bases, and 8 bases lay in between. This CDR3 comprises 14 residues. The germline CDR1 and CDR2 sequences are SGHTA and FQGNSA. CDR3 coding DNA: TGTGCCAGCAGCTTAGATTATACAAACTATGGCTACACCTTC. This encodes CASSLDYTNYGYTF.

This chain links TRBV27 with TRBJ2-1; D perhaps matches TRBD2 (5 bases). The CDR3 runs 16 residues. Trimming took 3 bases from V and 2 from J, leaving 14 bases between them. CDR1 and CDR2 from the germline V gene are MNHEY and SMNVEV (reference sequence). CDR3 sequence: CASSLVGVYTYNEQFF. The CDR3 DNA is TGTGCCAGCAGTTTGGTCGGGGTATATACCTACAATGAGCAGTTCTTC.

CDR3: CASSQDLDSSNTGELFF. The CDR3 DNA reads as TGCGCCAGCAGCCAAGACTTAGACAGTTCGAACACCGGGGAGCTGTTTTTT. The chain uses TRBV4-1 and TRBJ2-2; tentatively, D is TRBD1 (5 bases). The CDR3 length is 17 residues. V lost 0 bases and J 0 bases, leaving 11 bases between the germline ends. Germline-derived CDR1 and CDR2 are MGHRA and YSYEKL.